The 31 T cell receptor beta chains below all came from one sample that was sequenced in a study of blood T cells in healthy people across ages. A sample-barcoded 5' primer and a J-beta primer mix were used in a second PCR of roughly 7 to 12 cycles. TCRdb used MiXCR to reprocess the 5' RACE reads, holding one entry per CDR3 protein. The top ten hold about 32% of the sample, which has about 670,000 distinct CDR3 sequences, roughly 41% seen once. The sequenced sample consisted of blood. These receptors were collected from an elderly man in good health.

Of note for this clonotype: This could be a read error, since a much larger clone is one nucleotide away. The chain is built from TRBV4-2 and TRBJ1-2, with D hard to call. CDR1 and CDR2 (germline): LGHNA, YNFKEQ. The CDR3 runs 15 residues. CDR3 DNA: TGTGCCAGCAGCCCAAGCGCCAGCCAGTTCTATGGCTGCACCTTC. This sequence encodes CASSPSASQFYGCTF.

This clonotype was counted many times. This chain connects TRBV3-1 to TRBJ2-6, with D possibly TRBD1 on 5 matching bases. CDR1 and CDR2 (germline): LGHDT, YNNKEL (reference sequence). The CDR3 is 18 residues long. The V end was cut by 2 bases, the J end by 0 bases, with 14 bases between. The CDR3 sequence: CASSQTGKAVSGANVLTF. The CDR3 DNA reads as TGTGCCAGCAGCCAAACAGGAAAAGCCGTCTCTGGGGCCAACGTCCTGACTTTC.

This clonotype was observed a few times. The chain combines TRBV24-1 with TRBJ2-1, with 9 nucleotides matching TRBD1. Germline V gene sequence: CDR1 KGHDR, CDR2 SFDVKD. The CDR3 runs 16 residues. With V trimmed by 2 bases and J by 4 bases, 5 bases remained unmatched. The CDR3 loop is CATSDSRQGGYNEQFF. For the CDR3, the DNA is TGTGCCACCAGTGATTCCCGACAGGGGGGTTACAATGAGCAGTTCTTC.

In this sample, this clonotype turned up a few times. The J gene is TRBJ2-1, the V gene TRBV6-1; D is perhaps TRBD1 (5 bases). The CDR3 has 16 residues. Germline CDR1 MNHNS, CDR2 SASEGT. V was clipped by 3 bases and J by 4 bases, with 16 bases between them. In nucleotides, the CDR3 is TGTGCCAGCAGTGATTGGAACAGGTCTAAATACAATGAGCAGTTCTTC. Encoded protein: CASSDWNRSKYNEQFF.

In its sample, this clonotype was seen a few times. The chain recombines TRBV10-2 with TRBJ2-3; D not certain. The V end was cut by 0 bases, the J end by 11 bases, with 12 bases between. This CDR3 is 13 amino acids long. Germline CDR1 WSHSY, CDR2 SAAADI. The CDR3 DNA reads as TGCGCCAGCAGTGAGTCGAAAGGGTCAAGGCAGTATTTT. Translation gives CASSESKGSRQYF.

J is TRBJ2-5 and V is TRBV6-2 or TRBV6-3; TRBD2 aligns across 7 bases. The length of the CDR3 is 15 residues. V gave up 6 bases and J gave up 5 bases; unmatched junction bases: 12. Per the germline V gene, CDR1 is MNHEY and CDR2 is SVGEGT. The CDR3 region is CASRLPVPGGETQYF. CDR3 nucleotide sequence: TGTGCCAGCAGACTCCCGGTACCGGGAGGCGAGACCCAGTACTTC.

This clonotype was seen more than once but under ten times. The V gene is TRBV2, the J gene TRBJ2-7; D not certain. CDR1 and CDR2 from the germline V gene are SNHLY and FYNNEI. The CDR3 totals 14 residues. Trimming removed 2 bases from V and 2 bases from J, with 10 bases in between. CDR3 amino acids: CASSETRLAYEQYF. The CDR3, as DNA: TGTGCCAGCAGTGAAACCCGACTGGCCTACGAGCAGTACTTC.

This clonotype was detected only a few times. The DNA of the CDR3 is TGTGCCACCAGTGAAGACCAAAACCTAGCGGGGGGGACAGATACGCAGTATTTT. This sequence encodes CATSEDQNLAGGTDTQYF. The chain combines TRBV24-1 with TRBJ2-3; 12 bases are shared with TRBD2. Germline V lookup: CDR1 KGHDR, CDR2 SFDVKD. The CDR3 is 18 amino acids. The trim removed 4 bases at V and 3 bases at J, leaving 10 bases unmatched.

V and J are TRBV30 and TRBJ2-3, with 8 bases identical to TRBD2. The CDR3 sequence is 14 residues long. V gave up 6 bases and J gave up 7 bases; unmatched junction bases: 12. The V gene's germline CDR1 is GTSNPN and CDR2 SVGIG (reference sequence). CDR3 residues: CACYLSGGSYTQYF. CDR3 DNA sequence: TGTGCCTGTTACCTGTCGGGAGGGAGTTATACGCAGTATTTT.

The CDR3 DNA reads as TGTGCCATCAGTCCGCGGGGGGTCACAGATACGCAGTATTTT. Translated, it gives CAISPRGVTDTQYF. V usage is TRBV10-3 and J usage is TRBJ2-3; the match to TRBD2 covers 8 bases. Looked up from germline, CDR1 is ENHRY and CDR2 is SYGVKD. The CDR3 has 14 amino acids. Trimming cost V 5 bases and J 2 bases; bases outside gene matches: 3.

This sequence joins TRBV20-1 and TRBJ2-7; 7 positions match TRBD1. The J segment lost 0 bases and the V segment lost 5 bases, leaving 19 bases of the junction unmatched. Germline V gives CDR1 DFQATT, CDR2 SNEGSKA (reference sequence). The length of the CDR3 is 18 residues. DNA of the CDR3: TGCAGTGCTCAATCTACTAAAATCCGACAGGGCTTCTCCTACGAGCAGTACTTC. Its protein product is CSAQSTKIRQGFSYEQYF.

This chain connects TRBV6-6 to TRBJ1-4, with TRBD1 matching over 7 bases. CDR3 size: 15 residues. V lost 6 bases, J lost 3 bases, and 7 bases stayed unmatched. Looked up from germline, CDR1 is MNHNY and CDR2 is SVGAGI (reference sequence). The CDR3 DNA is TGTGCCAGCAGCCAAACAGGGGAGTCTAATGAAAAACTGTTTTTT. It yields the protein CASSQTGESNEKLFF.

This clonotype was detected only a few times. The V call is TRBV10-1, the J call TRBJ2-3, with D possibly being TRBD2 (6 bases). The CDR3 covers 16 residues. The germline V gene encodes CDR1 WNHNN and CDR2 SYGVQD (reference sequence). The V end lost 3 bases, the J end lost 0 bases, and 13 bases lay between the germline ends. In DNA form, the CDR3 reads TGCGCCAGCAGTGACTCTGCGGGGACTAGCACAGATACGCAGTATTTT. Its protein product is CASSDSAGTSTDTQYF.

This clonotype was recorded many times. This sequence joins TRBV7-9 and TRBJ2-6; D uncertain. The V gene's germline CDR1 is SEHNR and CDR2 FQNEAQ (reference sequence). The CDR3 has 16 residues. V lost 9 bases, J lost 0 bases, and 15 bases lay in between. Here the CDR3 reads CASSGKLRSGANVLTF. The CDR3 nucleotides read TGTGCCAGTAGTGGTAAACTCCGCTCTGGGGCCAACGTCCTGACTTTC.

This chain links TRBV7-8 with TRBJ2-1; D is unresolved. There are 11 residues in the CDR3. V lost 7 bases and J 9 bases, leaving 10 bases between the germline ends. Germline V gene data show CDR1 as SGHVS and CDR2 as FQNEAQ. The CDR3 protein is CASTRFGEQFF. The CDR3 nucleotides are TGTGCCAGCACCCGGTTTGGTGAGCAGTTCTTC.

The rearrangement links TRBV13 to TRBJ1-4; no reliable D call. Trimming cost V 4 bases and J 8 bases, with 17 bases left between them. Germline CDR1 PRHDT, CDR2 FYEKMQ (reference sequence). This CDR3 comprises 15 residues. CDR3 sequence: CASSSRREYKEKLFF. The CDR3, as DNA: TGTGCCAGCAGCTCGAGGCGGGAGTATAAGGAAAAACTGTTTTTT.

As concerns this clonotype: This could be a read error, since a much larger clone is one nucleotide away. This rearrangement joins TRBV28 to TRBJ2-1; tentatively, D is TRBD2 (6 bases). The germline V gene encodes CDR1 MDHEN and CDR2 SYDVKM. The CDR3 has 14 residues. CDR3 sequence: CASGFLWEEYEQFF. As DNA, the CDR3 is TGTGCCAGCGGTTTCTTGTGGGAGGAATATGAGCAGTTCTTC.

J is TRBJ1-1 and V is TRBV6-1; TRBD1 matches at 7 bases. The germline CDR1 and CDR2 sequences are MNHNS and SASEGT. This CDR3 comprises 13 residues. The V segment lost 1 base and the J segment 11 bases; nucleotides outside the gene matches: 7. The CDR3, as DNA: TGTGCCAGCAGTGAAGTGGAACAGGGGAATGCTTTCTTT. Protein: CASSEVEQGNAFF.

This clonotype occurred a few times. V usage is TRBV25-1 and J usage is TRBJ2-1; 8 bases fit TRBD2. Judging by the DNA end, TRBJ2-7 fits better; the J call may be wrong. Per the germline V gene, CDR1 is MGHDK and CDR2 is SYGVNS. The CDR3 runs to 16 residues. The DNA of the CDR3 is TGTGCCAGCAGTGAATCAGCGGGGGCGATCTACAATGAGCAGTACTTC. Residues: CASSESAGAIYNEQYF.

This clonotype occurred a few times. The rearrangement uses TRBV10-1 and TRBJ2-7; no clear D. Trimming removed 0 bases from V and 7 bases from J, with 16 bases in between. Germline CDR1 reads WNHNN; CDR2 reads SYGVQD (reference sequence). This CDR3 is built from 15 residues. In nucleotides, the CDR3 is TGCGCCAGCAGTGAGTCGCGACGGAACGGTATGGAGCAGTACTTC. It is translated as CASSESRRNGMEQYF.

This chain connects TRBV6-2 or TRBV6-3 to TRBJ2-1; 7 nucleotides match TRBD1. The J call is in doubt because the DNA end fits TRBJ2-7 better. CDR1 is MNHEY, CDR2 SVGEGT, per germline. The CDR3 has 13 amino acids. This CDR3 reads CASRRDSYNEQYF. The DNA of the CDR3 is TGTGCCAGCAGGAGGGACAGCTACAATGAGCAGTACTTC.

Only a few counts were recorded for this clonotype. The chain couples TRBV4-2 to TRBJ1-2; 7 bases line up with TRBD1. Germline V gene sequence: CDR1 LGHNA, CDR2 YNFKEQ. Losses at the gene ends were 0 bases for V and 3 bases for J; bases not matched to a gene: 7. The CDR3 sequence is 16 residues long. The CDR3 bases are TGTGCCAGCAGCCAAGATGAGGGGGCGGTAGACTATGGCTACACCTTC. Translation gives CASSQDEGAVDYGYTF.

Comment on this clonotype: A much larger clonotype is one base distant, so this may be a read error. The gene calls are TRBV7-9 and TRBJ1-1; D is ambiguous. There are 14 residues in the CDR3. Germline CDR1 and CDR2: SEHNR and FQNEAQ (reference sequence). As DNA, the CDR3 is TGTGCCAGCAGCGACGCTGGGATGAACACTGAAGTTTTCTTT. Translated: CASSDAGMNTEVFF. The full variable domain, with the rest looked up from reference TRBV7-9 and TRBJ1-1, is DTGVSQNPRHKITKRGQNVTFRCDPISEHNRLYWYRQTLGQGPEFLTYFQNEAQLEKSRLLSDRFSAERPKGSFSTLEIQRTEQGDSAMYLCASSDAGMNTEVFFGQGTRLTVV.

This clonotype was seen a few times. This sequence joins TRBV29-1 and TRBJ2-2; maybe TRBD2 (6 bases). The germline V gene has CDR1 SQVTM and CDR2 ANQGSEA. The CDR3 consists of 11 residues. The ends were cut back, 8 bases at V and 7 bases at J, with 11 bases in the middle. CDR3 loop: CSSVTSGELFF. As DNA, the CDR3 is TGCAGCTCTGTGACTAGCGGGGAGCTGTTTTTT.

A word on this clonotype: A much larger clone differs by one base, so this may be a read error. J is TRBJ2-1 and V is TRBV29-1; 8 bases map to TRBD1. With 6 bases clipped from V and 11 bases from J, the junction kept 21 bases outside the gene matches. This CDR3 spans 16 amino acids. CDR1 SQVTM and CDR2 ANQGSEA come from the germline V gene. In DNA form, the CDR3 reads TGCAGCGTGGAGGGTGGTTACAGGGGGGCTCTGGATAAGCAGTTCTTC. Its translation: CSVEGGYRGALDKQFF.

This clonotype occurred a few times. The chain links TRBV27 to TRBJ2-7, with TRBD1 matching 9 bases. Germline V CDR1 and CDR2: MNHEY, SMNVEV (reference sequence). The V gene end was trimmed by 7 bases and the J gene end by 1 base; junction bases not matched to a gene: 8. CDR3 length: 15 residues. The DNA of the CDR3 is TGTGCCAGCAAGGGACAGGGTCTTACTTCCTACGAGCAGTACTTC. It codes for CASKGQGLTSYEQYF.

This clonotype is a singleton in its sample. The chain recombines TRBV11-2 with TRBJ2-7; TRBD1 matches 7 bases. J gave up 0 bases and V 6 bases, and 8 bases lay outside the gene matches. The CDR3 is 15 amino acids. The germline gives CDR1 SGHAT, CDR2 FQNNGV. The CDR3 DNA reads TGTGCCAGCAGATTGGGACAGTCGAGCTCCTACGAGCAGTACTTC. Translating gives CASRLGQSSSYEQYF.

This sequence joins TRBV5-5 and TRBJ2-3; 11 positions match TRBD2. This CDR3 spans 16 amino acids. Germline CDR1 SGHKS, CDR2 YYEKEE (reference sequence). V gave up 2 bases and J gave up 1 base; unmatched junction bases: 3. This chain's CDR3 is CASSFQLAGGTDTQYF. CDR3 coding DNA: TGTGCCAGCAGCTTTCAACTAGCGGGGGGCACAGATACGCAGTATTTT.

Only a few counts were recorded for this clonotype. The chain employs TRBV6-2 or TRBV6-3 and TRBJ2-7; weak D call: TRBD2 (5 bases). The CDR3 consists of 15 residues. CDR1 is MNHEY and CDR2 is SVGEGT in the germline V gene. V gave up 5 bases and J gave up 3 bases, with 17 bases separating them. This chain's CDR3 is CASSRSARERYEQYF. CDR3 DNA sequence: TGTGCCAGCAGTCGTTCAGCTCGGGAACGCTACGAGCAGTACTTC.

The chain carries TRBV28 and TRBJ2-3; 9 bases are shared with TRBD2. With V trimmed by 1 base and J by 7 bases, 12 bases remained unmatched. Germline V gene sequence: CDR1 MDHEN, CDR2 SYDVKM. The CDR3 has 17 amino acids. CDR3 in amino acids: CASSLSVAGALGYTQYF. The CDR3 nucleotides read TGTGCCAGCAGTTTATCGGTAGCGGGGGCACTCGGATATACGCAGTATTTT.

The V gene is TRBV5-1, the J gene TRBJ2-3; TRBD1 matches at 7 bases. This CDR3 contains 15 residues. Germline V CDR1 and CDR2: SGHRS, YFSETQ. Trimming at V came to 3 bases and at J to 4 bases, leaving 8 bases not matched to a gene. CDR3 residues: CASSSTGTFPDTQYF. The DNA for the CDR3 is TGCGCCAGCAGCTCGACAGGGACGTTTCCAGATACGCAGTATTTT.